This T cell receptor (beta chain) emerged from a study of neoadjuvant anti-PD-1 for oral cavity cancer. The study, taken as a whole, reports: Pretreatment Treg/Th17 ratio correlated inversely with post-treatment tumor clonality. Larger post-treatment preexisting tumor clones tracked with greater tumor shrinkage. With a few patients per group, TCR findings need larger cohorts.

Tumor libraries mostly used roughly 4.8 ug genomic DNA, two replicates each. Profiling relied on immunoSEQ multiplex PCR, and the TCRdb table lists in-frame clones only, not all of them. The top ten clones hold 12% of a sample with over 10,000 clones, under 60% of them seen once. As concerns this clone: Its antigen remains unknown.

V lost 4 bases to trimming and J lost 5 bases; unmatched junction nucleotides: 13. CDR3 length: 15 amino acids. Looked up from germline, CDR1 is SQVTM and CDR2 is ANQGSEA. This sequence originates from a person between 40 and 85 years old with oral cavity squamous cell carcinoma. The rearrangement links TRBV29-1 to TRBJ2-7; 8 nucleotides align to TRBD2. Sequencing was performed on tumor tissue, taken before nivolumab (anti-PD-1) treatment. The CDR3 nucleotides read TGCAGCGTTGGTTCCCTGTCGGGGGGGATGGACGAGCAGTACTTC. Amino acid sequence: CSVGSLSGGMDEQYF.